Reported below is one T cell receptor (beta chain). Its antigen is unknown. The germline CDR1 and CDR2 sequences are MNHEY and SMNVEV (reference sequence). The V end lost 2 bases, the J end lost 4 bases, and 9 bases lay between the germline ends. This CDR3 region has 14 residues. Patients with a history of autoimmune disease or on systemic immunosuppression were excluded. This sample is part of a study of OX40 agonist ivuxolimab in advanced cancers. General study findings and limits: Among expanded peripheral T cells, antigen specificity went undetermined.

Repertoires were generated with immunoSEQ multiplex PCR, while TCRdb's copy carries only in-frame clones and drops some. The sample holds tens of thousands of clones, about nine tenths seen once. The receptor was derived from an adult with an advanced solid tumor such as melanoma, head and neck, liver or kidney cancer. The chain couples TRBV27 to TRBJ2-1; D may be TRBD1 or TRBD2 (6 bases each). Sequencing was performed on CD4+ or CD8+ T cells sorted from blood, taken in a trial of the OX40 agonist ivuxolimab. The CDR3 DNA reads TGTGCCAGCAGTTTAGGGGGGCCATACAATGAGCAGTTCTTC. Translation: CASSLGGPYNEQFF.